These 13 T cell receptor beta chains came from one sample sequenced in a study of beta chain features in type 1 diabetes. The investigators reverse transcribed all of the isolated RNA, so they sequenced expressed TCRB transcripts. The table came from immunoSEQ multiplex PCR; TCRdb's copy has only in-frame clones and leaves some out. Of around 140,000 clones listed, under 11% are singletons. Material for sequencing was naive CD4+ T cells from blood. The receptors derive from a man between 18 and 29 years old in good health.

The chain uses TRBV19 and TRBJ2-2, with TRBD1 matching 7 bases. There are 16 residues in the CDR3. Germline CDR1 and CDR2: LNHDA and SQIVND (reference sequence). The junction had 12 bases not matched to a gene; V was cut back by 5 bases and J by 6 bases. In DNA, the CDR3 is TGTGCCAGTAGTGAAATGGGACAGCAGGTCGCCGGGGAGCTGTTTTTT. Protein product: CASSEMGQQVAGELFF. Supplemented by reference TRBV19 and TRBJ2-2, the full variable domain reads DGGITQSPKYLFRKEGQNVTLSCEQNLNHDAMYWYRQDPGQGLRLIYYSQIVNDFQKGDIAEGYSVSREKKESFPLTVTSAQKNPTAFYLCASSEMGQQVAGELFFGEGSRLTVL.

The chain links TRBV5-4 to TRBJ2-3; 7 bases line up with TRBD2. This CDR3 has 16 residues. From germline, CDR1 is SGHNT and CDR2 YYREEE (reference sequence). V gave up 4 bases and J gave up 0 bases; unmatched junction bases: 8. The CDR3 is CASSPKGLLSTDTQYF. In DNA, the CDR3 is TGTGCCAGCAGCCCGAAGGGACTATTAAGCACAGATACGCAGTATTTT.

This clone was seen more than once but under ten times. The V gene is TRBV29-1, the J gene TRBJ1-5, with D uncertain. V was clipped by 6 bases and J by 2 bases, with 11 bases between them. In germline, CDR1 is SQVTM, CDR2 ANQGSEA. The CDR3 consists of 13 residues. For the CDR3, the DNA is TGCAGCGTCCGCGAGAGGGGCAATCAGCCCCAGCATTTT. Its translation is CSVRERGNQPQHF.

This chain uses TRBV10-3 with TRBJ2-7; TRBD2 aligns across 8 bases. The CDR3 has 15 residues. The germline gives CDR1 ENHRY, CDR2 SYGVKD. The junction had 16 bases not matched to a gene; V was cut back by 6 bases and J by 9 bases. As DNA, the CDR3 is TGTGCCATCAGAGAGATGAGCGGGGGACCGATTGTGCAGTACTTC. Translation gives CAIREMSGGPIVQYF.

This clone was seen ten or more times. The chain joins TRBV4-2 to TRBJ1-2; 12 bases are a match to TRBD1. Germline trimming cut 4 bases from V and 6 bases from J; bases unmatched to any gene: 6. Per germline, CDR1 LGHNA and CDR2 YNFKEQ. The CDR3 is made up of 15 amino acids. CDR3 coding DNA: TGTGCCAGCAGCCCCGGGACAGGGGGCAGGGATGGCTACACCTTC. This encodes CASSPGTGGRDGYTF.

A few counts support this clone. The chain links TRBV28 to TRBJ1-5; D not resolved. Germline V gene data show CDR1 as MDHEN and CDR2 as SYDVKM. Trimming removed 1 base at V and 6 bases at J, with 10 bases between. CDR3 length: 14 residues. CDR3 nucleotides: TGTGCCAGCAGTTTATCGGGGTTAGGTCAGCCCCAGCATTTT. Its translation: CASSLSGLGQPQHF.

The CDR3 spells CASRLYTGGYTDTQYF. The CDR3 DNA reads as TGTGCAAGTCGCTTATATACAGGGGGGTACACAGATACGCAGTATTTT. J is TRBJ2-3 and V is TRBV12-2; the table's D gene call, TRBD1, was not cross checked with the DNA. TRBV12-2 is tagged as a pseudogene. CDR3 length equals 16 residues.

The sample holds a few counts of this clone. The gene calls are TRBV18 and TRBJ1-2; the D gene is possibly TRBD1 (6 bases). The CDR3 has 15 residues. The V gene lost 6 bases and the J gene lost 7 bases, with 21 bases spanning the gap. Germline V gene data show CDR1 as KGHSH and CDR2 as LQKENI. The CDR3 region has the DNA TGTGCCAGCTCCACAGACCAACAGGGCCCCGGTGGCTACACCTTC. Translating it yields CASSTDQQGPGGYTF.

This clone turned up a few times. The gene calls are TRBV7-2 and TRBJ2-2, with D possibly matching TRBD1 (6 bases). CDR1 SGHTA and CDR2 FQGNSA come from the germline V gene. This CDR3 is built from 16 residues. Between the trimmed V and J ends, which lost 2 bases and 5 bases, there was a span of 15 bases. This CDR3 reads CASSLRVGAETGELFF. The CDR3 DNA reads TGTGCCAGCAGCTTAAGGGTGGGGGCCGAGACCGGGGAGCTGTTTTTT.

This clone was found a few times. The chain links TRBV27 to TRBJ2-2; TRBD1 matches at 7 bases. V shed 3 bases and J 0 bases; nucleotides not matched to a gene: 7. Germline V CDR1 and CDR2: MNHEY, SMNVEV (reference sequence). The CDR3 is made up of 17 amino acids. Here the CDR3 reads CASSFTPGTANTGELFF. CDR3 nucleotide sequence: TGTGCCAGCAGTTTCACGCCCGGGACAGCGAACACCGGGGAGCTGTTTTTT.

The CDR3 DNA follows: TGTGCCAGCTCACCTGGGAGGTTGTACGAGCAGTACTTC. Protein sequence: CASSPGRLYEQYF. V usage is TRBV18 and J usage is TRBJ2-7; a weak D match, TRBD2 (6 bases). Trimming pared 3 bases from V and 4 bases from J, leaving 10 bases between. The CDR3 has 13 residues. Germline V CDR1 and CDR2: KGHSH, LQKENI.

This clone was picked up a small number of times. The chain uses TRBV25-1 and TRBJ2-2; possible D gene TRBD2, 5 bases. The ends were cut back, 3 bases at V and 6 bases at J, with 14 bases in the middle. Per germline, CDR1 MGHDK and CDR2 SYGVNS. The CDR3 loop spans 15 amino acids. CDR3 sequence (DNA): TGTGCCAGCAGTGAGGGTACCCTGAGGGCCGGGGAGCTGTTTTTT. Its protein is CASSEGTLRAGELFF.

This clone was counted a few times. The rearrangement uses TRBV2 and TRBJ2-7; 7 bases align to TRBD2. Germline V gene sequence: CDR1 SNHLY, CDR2 FYNNEI. The length of the CDR3 is 12 residues. The V gene end was trimmed by 4 bases and the J gene end by 3 bases; junction bases not matched to a gene: 0. CDR3 nucleotides: TGTGCCAGCAGTGGGGACTACTACGAGCAGTACTTC. The encoded protein is CASSGDYYEQYF.